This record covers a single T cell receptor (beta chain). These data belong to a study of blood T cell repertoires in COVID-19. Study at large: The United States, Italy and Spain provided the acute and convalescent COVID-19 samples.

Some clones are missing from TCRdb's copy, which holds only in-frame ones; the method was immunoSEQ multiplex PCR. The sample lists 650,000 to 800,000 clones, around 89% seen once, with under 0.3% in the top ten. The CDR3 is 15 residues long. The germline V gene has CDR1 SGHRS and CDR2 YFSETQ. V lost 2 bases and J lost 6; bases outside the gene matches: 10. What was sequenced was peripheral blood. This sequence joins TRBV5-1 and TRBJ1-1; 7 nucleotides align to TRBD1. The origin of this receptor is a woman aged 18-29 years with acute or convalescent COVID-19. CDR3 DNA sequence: TGCGCCAGCAGCTTACAAACAGGGGTAGTGTCTGAAGCTTTCTTT. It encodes CASSLQTGVVSEAFF.